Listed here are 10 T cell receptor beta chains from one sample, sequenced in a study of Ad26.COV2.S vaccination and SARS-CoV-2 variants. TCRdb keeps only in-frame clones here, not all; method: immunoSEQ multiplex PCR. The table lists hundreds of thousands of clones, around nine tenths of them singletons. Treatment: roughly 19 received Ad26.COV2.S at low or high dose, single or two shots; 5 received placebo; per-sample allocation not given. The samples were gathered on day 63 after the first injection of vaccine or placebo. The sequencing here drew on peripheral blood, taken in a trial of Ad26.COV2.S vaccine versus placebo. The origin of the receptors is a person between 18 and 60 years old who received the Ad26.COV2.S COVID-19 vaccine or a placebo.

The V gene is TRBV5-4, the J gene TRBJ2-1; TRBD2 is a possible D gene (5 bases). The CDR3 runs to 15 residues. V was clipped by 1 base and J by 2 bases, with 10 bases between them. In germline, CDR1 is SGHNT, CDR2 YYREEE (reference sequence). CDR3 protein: CASSLRELPYNEQFF. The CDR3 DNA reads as TGTGCCAGCAGCTTGAGGGAGCTCCCCTACAATGAGCAGTTCTTC.

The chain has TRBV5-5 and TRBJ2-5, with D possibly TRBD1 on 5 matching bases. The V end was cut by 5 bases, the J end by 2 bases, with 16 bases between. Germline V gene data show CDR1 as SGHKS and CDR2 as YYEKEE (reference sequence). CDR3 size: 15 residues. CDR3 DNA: TGTGCCAGCAGTCTCCCAGGGATGGGGCAAGAGACCCAGTACTTC. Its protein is CASSLPGMGQETQYF.

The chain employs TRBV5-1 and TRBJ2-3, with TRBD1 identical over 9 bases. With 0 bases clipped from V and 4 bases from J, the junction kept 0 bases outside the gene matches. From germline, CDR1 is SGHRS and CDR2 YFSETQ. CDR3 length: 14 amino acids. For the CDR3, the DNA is TGCGCCAGCAGCTTGGGGACAGGGGCAGATACGCAGTATTTT. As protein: CASSLGTGADTQYF.

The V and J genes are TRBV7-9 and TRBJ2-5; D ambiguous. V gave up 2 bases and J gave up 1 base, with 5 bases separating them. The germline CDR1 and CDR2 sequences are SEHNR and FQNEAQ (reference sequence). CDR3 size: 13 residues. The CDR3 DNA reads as TGTGCCAGCAGCTTACAGATCCAAGAGACCCAGTACTTC. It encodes CASSLQIQETQYF.

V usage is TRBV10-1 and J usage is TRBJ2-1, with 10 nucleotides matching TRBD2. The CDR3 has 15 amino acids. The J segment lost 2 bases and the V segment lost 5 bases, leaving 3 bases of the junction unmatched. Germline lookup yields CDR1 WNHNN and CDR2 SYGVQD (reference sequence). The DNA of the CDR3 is TGCGCCAGCAGTCCAAGCGGGAGGGCCTACAATGAGCAGTTCTTC. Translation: CASSPSGRAYNEQFF.

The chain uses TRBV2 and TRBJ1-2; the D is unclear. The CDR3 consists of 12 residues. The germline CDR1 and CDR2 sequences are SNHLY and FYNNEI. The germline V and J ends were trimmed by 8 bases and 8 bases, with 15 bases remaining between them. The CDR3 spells CASPRVREGYTF. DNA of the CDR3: TGTGCCAGCCCGAGAGTAAGAGAGGGCTACACCTTC.

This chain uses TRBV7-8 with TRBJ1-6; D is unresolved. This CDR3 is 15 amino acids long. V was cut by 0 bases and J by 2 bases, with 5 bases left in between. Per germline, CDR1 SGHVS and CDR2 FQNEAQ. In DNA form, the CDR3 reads TGTGCCAGCAGCTTAGCTGCTACCTATAATTCACCCCTCCACTTT. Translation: CASSLAATYNSPLHF.

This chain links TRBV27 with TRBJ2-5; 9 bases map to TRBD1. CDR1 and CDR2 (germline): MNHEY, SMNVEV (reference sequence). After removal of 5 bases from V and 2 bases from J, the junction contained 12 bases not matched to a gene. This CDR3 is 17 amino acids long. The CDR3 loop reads CASSSLNRGRGQETQYF. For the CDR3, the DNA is TGTGCCAGCAGTAGCCTAAACAGGGGGCGCGGTCAAGAGACCCAGTACTTC.

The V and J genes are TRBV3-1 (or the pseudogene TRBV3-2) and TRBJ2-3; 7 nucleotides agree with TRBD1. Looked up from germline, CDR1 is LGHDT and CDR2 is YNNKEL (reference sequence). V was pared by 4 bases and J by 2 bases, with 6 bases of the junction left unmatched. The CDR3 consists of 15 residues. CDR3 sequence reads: CASSPGTVDTDTQYF. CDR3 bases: TGTGCCAGCAGCCCCGGGACAGTGGACACAGATACGCAGTATTTT.

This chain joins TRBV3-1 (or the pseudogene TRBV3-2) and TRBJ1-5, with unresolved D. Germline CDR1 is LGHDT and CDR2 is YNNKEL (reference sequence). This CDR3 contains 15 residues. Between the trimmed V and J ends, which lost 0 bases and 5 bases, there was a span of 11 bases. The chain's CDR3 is CASSQDQKAYQPQHF. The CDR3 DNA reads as TGTGCCAGCAGCCAAGATCAGAAGGCGTATCAGCCCCAGCATTTT.